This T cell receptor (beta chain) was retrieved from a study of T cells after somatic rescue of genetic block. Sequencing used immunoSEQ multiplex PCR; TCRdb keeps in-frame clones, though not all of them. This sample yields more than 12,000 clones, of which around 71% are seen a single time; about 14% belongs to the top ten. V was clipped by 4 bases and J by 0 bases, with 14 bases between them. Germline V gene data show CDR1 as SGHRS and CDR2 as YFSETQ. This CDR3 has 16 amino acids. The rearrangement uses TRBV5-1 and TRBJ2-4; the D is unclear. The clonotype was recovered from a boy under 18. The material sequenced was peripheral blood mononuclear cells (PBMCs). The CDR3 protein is CASSPLAGLAKNIQYF. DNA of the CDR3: TGCGCCAGCAGCCCCTTAGCAGGCCTAGCCAAAAACATTCAGTACTTC.